This T cell receptor beta chain was sequenced for a study of glioma-infiltrating T cells after dendritic cell vaccination (dated by TCRdb to 2016 to 2018). Background on the whole study: Of the 15 or so glioblastoma patients in the cohort, all drawn from Phase I and II dendritic cell vaccination trials, 9 were newly diagnosed and 6 had recurrent disease. Survival after dendritic cell vaccination was correlated with TCR sequencing metrics such as TIL content and the overlap between tumor and blood repertoires. Three intradermal dendritic cell vaccine injections were administered to patients at biweekly intervals in the arm below the axilla. To make the vaccine, monocyte-derived dendritic cells were cultured for under 9 days with IL-4 and GM-CSF and then pulsed overnight with autologous tumor lysate. Deep sequencing of TCR beta CDR3 regions was used to quantify tumor-infiltrating lymphocyte content and compare tumor and blood repertoires in dendritic cell-vaccinated glioblastoma patients. Autologous tumor lysate-pulsed dendritic cell vaccination was administered to the patients between the early 2000s and the early 2010s. Study-wide findings and limitations: No direct relationship between TCR clonality and survival was found, suggesting a diverse polyclonal response may matter. The cohort was small and heterogeneous, few patients had complete blood and tumor sets, and even fewer had initial-recurrent tumor pairs. After dendritic cell vaccination, a higher estimated pretreatment TIL content predicted longer time to progression and overall survival. The three-group TCR overlap response model was described as speculative and requiring prospective validation.

TCRB CDR3 regions were amplified from roughly 1.8 ug genomic DNA, or all available DNA if less, using the immunoSEQ assay. The multiplex PCR relied on 60 forward primers for TCR V beta segments and 13 reverse primers for J beta segments. To estimate the number of reads per starting template, synthetic control templates were added to each sample at limiting dilution. Reads of 87 bp were generated by sequencing on the Illumina HiSeq System. The source study handled its data this way. PCR and sequencing errors were removed by merging closely related sequences with a nearest neighbor algorithm. TCR overlap was defined as the percentage of unique tumor TCR beta sequences that were also found in the peripheral blood of the same patient. The immuneACCESS repertoire file appears here via TCRdb, limited to in-frame rearrangements. These files lack a portion of the clones; in checked studies, under half of the deficit traces to unresolved V genes, and the cause of the others is not known. V, J and clone size derive from that table, while D and trimming were established from the DNA sequence. This sample gives roughly 51,000 clones in total; 65% to 90% of them show up just once. The ten largest clones add up to approximately 10% of the sample.

Remarks on this clone: Its antigen is currently not known. It has no much larger one-base neighbor in the sample; base qualities were not kept.

CDR1 and CDR2 are read off the germline V gene as WSHSY and SAAADI. The CDR3 numbers 15 residues from cysteine through phenylalanine. Kept here is only the CDR3 DNA, which spans 45 bases and is read in frame from base 1. Compared with germline, V lacks 4 bases and J lacks 4 bases; bases without a gene match: 5. Patients were selected for having adequate residual fresh-frozen tumor tissue and more than two years of available survival data. An isocitrate dehydrogenase mutation was not carried by any of the glioblastoma patients, although molecular status was otherwise variable. PBMC were collected before vaccination, two weeks after the third vaccination, and at tumor progression when it occurred. The Qiagen DNeasy Blood extraction Kit was used for extraction of genomic DNA.

Sequencing used blood, obtained before dendritic cell vaccination. The sequence was collected from a human donor with glioblastoma. In this chain, TRBV10-2 is recombined with TRBJ1-5, and 9 junctional nucleotides match TRBD1. The CDR3 sequence is CASSVGTGSNQPQHF. The sequenced DNA: TGCGCCAGCAGTGTAGGGACAGGGAGTAATCAGCCCCAGCATTTT.